Below are 22 T cell receptor beta chains sequenced from a single sample in a study of shared clonotypes between healthy human individuals. TCRdb's copy holds only in-frame clones and misses some; the assay was immunoSEQ multiplex PCR. The sample contains 1,400,000 or so clones, around 98.5% of which appear only once. The sequencing sample was made of naive CD4+ T cells sorted from blood. Subset defined: CD45RA+ positively selected. These receptors originate from a man aged 30 to 45 in good health.

The chain uses TRBV30 and TRBJ1-1, with 7 bases aligning to TRBD1. This CDR3 contains 13 residues. V was clipped by 3 bases and J by 5 bases; unmatched bases: 6. CDR1 is GTSNPN and CDR2 is SVGIG in the germline V gene (reference sequence). The chain's CDR3 is CAWRTQGFTEAFF. CDR3 nucleotide sequence: TGTGCCTGGAGAACACAGGGGTTTACTGAAGCTTTCTTT.

This sequence joins TRBV15 and TRBJ1-1; the match to TRBD1 covers 9 bases. The V gene's germline CDR1 is LNHNV and CDR2 YYDKDF (reference sequence). CDR3 length: 14 amino acids. The J segment lost 4 bases and the V segment lost 4 bases, leaving 4 bases of the junction unmatched. DNA for the CDR3: TGTGCCACCAGCAATTGGACAGGGGCCACTGAAGCTTTCTTT. Protein sequence: CATSNWTGATEAFF.

V usage is TRBV18 and J usage is TRBJ2-1; TRBD2 might be the D (6 bases). The length of the CDR3 is 14 residues. V gave up 6 bases and J gave up 1 base, with 10 bases separating them. Germline V gives CDR1 KGHSH, CDR2 LQKENI. Written as DNA, the CDR3 is TGTGCCAGCTCCGGGAGTGAATCCTACAATGAGCAGTTCTTC. It codes for CASSGSESYNEQFF.

This chain connects TRBV6-1 to TRBJ1-2; TRBD1 matches 9 bases. The CDR3 is made up of 13 amino acids. The germline V gene encodes CDR1 MNHNS and CDR2 SASEGT. V was clipped by 6 bases and J by 6 bases; unmatched bases: 5. CDR3 residues: CASSTGTGNGYTF. The DNA for the CDR3 is TGTGCCAGCAGCACCGGGACAGGGAATGGCTACACCTTC.

On this clone: The sample contains more than one DNA sequence encoding this CDR3. The chain employs TRBV6-1 and TRBJ2-7; D is undetermined. V was trimmed by 6 bases and J by 0 bases, leaving 9 bases between them. Germline V gene lookup returns CDR1 MNHNS and CDR2 SASEGT. The CDR3 is 13 amino acids. The CDR3 here is CASSPGSSYEQYF. The CDR3 DNA reads as TGTGCCAGCAGCCCCGGGTCCTCCTACGAGCAGTACTTC.

The rearrangement uses TRBV28 and TRBJ1-2; D uncertain. This CDR3 has 13 amino acids. CDR1 is MDHEN and CDR2 is SYDVKM in the germline V gene. This chain's CDR3 is CAISNGFSYGYTF. CDR3 DNA sequence: TGTGCAATCTCGAACGGGTTTTCCTATGGCTACACCTTC.

The chain combines TRBV5-1 with TRBJ2-5; 12 positions agree with TRBD2. The V gene's germline CDR1 is SGHRS and CDR2 YFSETQ. Trimming removed 5 bases from V and 1 base from J; junction bases left unmatched: 6. The CDR3 is 16 residues long. This CDR3 reads CASSRLAGAPQETQYF. The CDR3 nucleotides are TGCGCCAGCAGTAGACTAGCGGGAGCCCCCCAAGAGACCCAGTACTTC.

This chain connects TRBV9 to TRBJ1-2, with D possibly being TRBD1 (5 bases). The germline gives CDR1 SGDLS, CDR2 YYNGEE. The CDR3 spans 15 residues. The ends were cut back, 4 bases at V and 4 bases at J, with 17 bases in the middle. The CDR3 sequence: CASSPGGGEGYGYTF. The CDR3 DNA reads as TGTGCCAGCAGCCCCGGGGGAGGGGAGGGCTATGGCTACACCTTC.

The gene calls are TRBV23-1 and TRBJ1-5; 10 bases line up with TRBD1. TRBV23-1 is annotated as an ORF whose role is uncertain. The CDR3 has 17 amino acids. Trimming at V came to 0 bases and at J to 6 bases, leaving 8 bases not matched to a gene. CDR3 nucleotide sequence: TGCGCCAGCAGTCAATCGGGTCTTGACAGGGGGCGTCAGCCCCAGCATTTT. It encodes CASSQSGLDRGRQPQHF.

This chain uses TRBV19 with TRBJ2-5; D perhaps matches TRBD1 (6 bases). The CDR3 totals 13 residues. V lost 5 bases to trimming and J lost 9 bases, with 16 bases between them. CDR1 LNHDA and CDR2 SQIVND come from the germline V gene (reference sequence). The CDR3 loop is CASSGQPQGPQYF. The CDR3 nucleotides read TGTGCCAGTAGTGGACAGCCCCAGGGGCCCCAGTACTTC. Complete variable domain (other parts from reference TRBV19 and TRBJ2-5): DGGITQSPKYLFRKEGQNVTLSCEQNLNHDAMYWYRQDPGQGLRLIYYSQIVNDFQKGDIAEGYSVSREKKESFPLTVTSAQKNPTAFYLCASSGQPQGPQYFGPGTRLLVL.

This CDR3 is CASSSSRGKLSGYTF. CDR3 sequence (DNA): TGTGCCAGCAGCTCTTCCCGGGGGAAGCTTAGTGGCTACACCTTC. This chain uses TRBV11-2 with TRBJ1-2; D may be TRBD1 (5 bases). The CDR3 runs to 15 residues. V was cut by 4 bases and J by 7 bases, with 19 bases left in between. Germline lookup yields CDR1 SGHAT and CDR2 FQNNGV.

The gene calls are TRBV11-1 and TRBJ2-1, with unresolved D. The CDR3 totals 13 residues. From germline, CDR1 is SGHAT and CDR2 FQDESV (reference sequence). V was shortened by 0 bases and J by 9 bases, with 9 bases between the two germline ends. The CDR3 region is CASSLARDREQFF. CDR3 in DNA: TGTGCCAGCAGCTTAGCGCGAGATCGTGAGCAGTTCTTC.

The rearrangement joins TRBV15 to TRBJ1-4; 7 positions agree with TRBD1. The ends lost 2 bases at V and 3 bases at J; junction bases unmatched: 0. This CDR3 has 14 amino acids. Germline assignment: CDR1 LNHNV and CDR2 YYDKDF (reference sequence). In nucleotides, the CDR3 is TGTGCCACCAGCAGACAGGGGGCTAATGAAAAACTGTTTTTT. Translated: CATSRQGANEKLFF.

This clone was recorded once. The J gene is TRBJ2-3, the V gene TRBV2; tentatively, D is TRBD1 (5 bases). V was trimmed by 7 bases and J by 5 bases, leaving 16 bases between them. This CDR3 has 14 amino acids. Per the germline V gene, CDR1 is SNHLY and CDR2 is FYNNEI. The CDR3 DNA reads TGTGCCAGCACGCCGAGACAGAGGCGAGATACGCAGTATTTT. This gives the protein CASTPRQRRDTQYF.

The chain carries TRBV7-6 and TRBJ1-5; maybe TRBD1 (5 bases). This CDR3 contains 17 residues. The germline gives CDR1 SGHVS, CDR2 FNYEAQ. The V gene lost 0 bases and the J gene lost 0 bases, with 12 bases spanning the gap. CDR3 bases: TGTGCCAGCAGCTTAGCCCCGGGGCAGAGTAGCAATCAGCCCCAGCATTTT. Amino acid sequence: CASSLAPGQSSNQPQHF. Full variable domain (outside the CDR3, taken from reference TRBV7-6 and TRBJ1-5): GAGVSQSPRYKVTKRGQDVALRCDPISGHVSLYWYRQALGQGPEFLTYFNYEAQQDKSGLPNDRFSAERPEGSISTLTIQRTEQRDSAMYRCASSLAPGQSSNQPQHFGDGTRLSIL.

This chain links TRBV5-1 with TRBJ2-3; TRBD2 matches 8 bases. Unmatched junction bases numbered 5, after V lost 5 bases and J lost 3 bases. Germline CDR1 reads SGHRS; CDR2 reads YFSETQ. CDR3 length equals 14 residues. CDR3 amino acids: CASSERELTDTQYF. The CDR3 bases are TGCGCCAGCAGTGAGCGGGAGTTGACAGATACGCAGTATTTT.

This chain links TRBV29-1 with TRBJ2-7; perhaps TRBD1 as D (6 bases). Per germline, CDR1 SQVTM and CDR2 ANQGSEA. Trimming took 6 bases from V and 4 from J, leaving 13 bases between them. The CDR3 covers 12 residues. The CDR3: CSVAGTLYEQYF. CDR3 in DNA: TGCAGCGTAGCCGGGACACTGTACGAGCAGTACTTC.

The count of this clone is one. Other DNA sequences from this sample encode an identical CDR3 as well. The chain carries TRBV28 and TRBJ2-7, with D possibly being TRBD2 (6 bases). The CDR3 is made up of 14 amino acids. Germline values: CDR1 MDHEN, CDR2 SYDVKM. V lost 5 bases and J lost 1, with 12 bases in between. The CDR3: CASSSGSTSYEQYF. CDR3 in DNA: TGTGCCAGCAGTAGCGGGTCAACTTCCTACGAGCAGTACTTC.

In nucleotides, the CDR3 is TGTGCCAGCAGCTCCGAGGGGCACACAGATACGCAGTATTTT. Amino acid sequence: CASSSEGHTDTQYF. This chain joins TRBV11-2 and TRBJ2-3, with D perhaps being TRBD1 or TRBD2 (5 bases each). Germline V gives CDR1 SGHAT, CDR2 FQNNGV. V dropped 4 bases and J dropped 2 bases, with 10 bases sitting between them. The CDR3 length is 14 residues.

This clone was observed a single time. The chain recombines TRBV19 with TRBJ1-2; D gene uncertain. Germline V gene lookup returns CDR1 LNHDA and CDR2 SQIVND (reference sequence). V shed 3 bases and J shed 2 bases, with 10 bases lying between them. CDR3 length: 14 residues. The CDR3 spells CASSIGLLNYGYTF. The CDR3 DNA reads as TGTGCCAGTAGTATTGGGCTGCTCAACTATGGCTACACCTTC. The variable domain in full, completed from reference TRBV19 and TRBJ1-2, reads DGGITQSPKYLFRKEGQNVTLSCEQNLNHDAMYWYRQDPGQGLRLIYYSQIVNDFQKGDIAEGYSVSREKKESFPLTVTSAQKNPTAFYLCASSIGLLNYGYTFGSGTRLTVV.

This clone was seen once. Here the CDR3 reads CASSFRDTGSYEQYF. The CDR3 DNA reads as TGCGCCAGCAGCTTTCGGGACACCGGCTCCTACGAGCAGTACTTC. J is TRBJ2-7 and V is TRBV5-1; perhaps TRBD1 as D (6 bases). There are 15 residues in the CDR3. Germline V gives CDR1 SGHRS, CDR2 YFSETQ. The V and J ends lost 2 bases and 0 bases respectively, with 12 bases between them.

The chain joins TRBV29-1 to TRBJ2-7; 8 bases map to TRBD2. The junction had 8 bases not matched to a gene; V was cut back by 5 bases and J by 5 bases. The V gene's germline CDR1 is SQVTM and CDR2 ANQGSEA. This CDR3 has 13 residues. As DNA, the CDR3 is TGCAGCGTTAATTCCGGGACTAGTAACGAGCAGTACTTC. It yields the protein CSVNSGTSNEQYF.